These 21 T cell receptor beta chains were sequenced from one sample in a study of T cell changes during pregnancy in multiple sclerosis. Here immunoSEQ multiplex PCR was the method, and the copy in TCRdb shows in-frame clones only, minus some. The sample includes approximately 48,000 clones, about 91% of them seen just once. This specimen was CD8+ T cells from peripheral blood mononuclear cells, taken after pregnancy. All receptors derive from a female donor with multiple sclerosis, enrolled in a pregnancy study.

The rearrangement uses TRBV7-8 and TRBJ2-7, with D maybe TRBD2 (5 bases). CDR3 length: 14 residues. Germline CDR1 reads SGHVS; CDR2 reads FQNEAQ. Trimming cost V 0 bases and J 6 bases, with 12 bases left between them. The CDR3 bases are TGTGCCAGCAGCTTAGCGGGAGTAGGACGCGAGCAGTACTTC. It specifies CASSLAGVGREQYF.

This chain links TRBV19 with TRBJ1-1; a possible D gene is TRBD1 (6 bases). CDR1 is LNHDA and CDR2 is SQIVND in the germline V gene (reference sequence). Trimming left V 5 bases short and J 0 bases short, with 13 bases between. The CDR3 loop spans 15 amino acids. The CDR3 spells CASSYTGSVNTEAFF. CDR3 in DNA: TGTGCCAGTAGTTATACAGGGTCAGTGAACACTGAAGCTTTCTTT.

The chain employs TRBV18 and TRBJ2-7, with 9 positions matching TRBD2. Germline V gene lookup returns CDR1 KGHSH and CDR2 LQKENI. The V segment lost 2 bases and the J segment 4 bases; nucleotides outside the gene matches: 6. The CDR3 totals 15 residues. The CDR3 region has the DNA TGTGCCAGCTCACCATCTGCGGGGGGGGGATACGAGCAGTACTTC. Translating gives CASSPSAGGGYEQYF.

This chain connects TRBV2 to TRBJ2-7; unclear D gene. Germline assignment: CDR1 SNHLY and CDR2 FYNNEI. The length of the CDR3 is 13 residues. V was cut by 6 bases and J by 1 base, with 10 bases left in between. CDR3 DNA sequence: TGTGCCAGCAGGGCGGAGTTTTCCTACGAGCAGTACTTC. The encoded protein is CASRAEFSYEQYF.

The chain employs TRBV11-2 and TRBJ2-7; 13 bases fit TRBD2. CDR3 length: 14 residues. The J segment lost 7 bases and the V segment lost 1 base, leaving 1 base of the junction unmatched. Germline CDR1 SGHAT, CDR2 FQNNGV. As DNA, the CDR3 is TGTGCCAGCAGCTTAGGGACTAGCGGGGGAGAGCAGTACTTC. Encoded protein: CASSLGTSGGEQYF.

This clone was found once. This rearrangement joins TRBV4-1 to TRBJ2-7; the match to TRBD2 covers 9 bases. Germline V CDR1 and CDR2: MGHRA, YSYEKL. J gave up 0 bases and V 0 bases, and 6 bases lay outside the gene matches. The CDR3 sequence is 17 residues long. CDR3: CASSQERASGTSYEQYF. The CDR3 DNA follows: TGCGCCAGCAGCCAAGAAAGGGCTAGCGGGACCTCCTACGAGCAGTACTTC.

The gene calls are TRBV27 and TRBJ1-1, with a possible D match to TRBD1 (6 bases). The CDR3 contains 14 residues. Germline lookup yields CDR1 MNHEY and CDR2 SMNVEV (reference sequence). Trimming stripped 2 bases from V and 0 bases from J, with 7 bases between. In nucleotides, the CDR3 is TGTGCCAGCAGTTTAACAGGGATGAACACTGAAGCTTTCTTT. This codes for CASSLTGMNTEAFF.

The genes are TRBV2 and TRBJ2-3; TRBD1 matches 9 bases. After removal of 1 base from V and 1 base from J, the junction contained 0 bases not matched to a gene. Germline CDR1 SNHLY, CDR2 FYNNEI. The CDR3 covers 15 residues. CDR3 nucleotide sequence: TGTGCCAGCAGTGAAGGGACAGGGGGCACAGATACGCAGTATTTT. Translation: CASSEGTGGTDTQYF.

The rearrangement links TRBV6-1 to TRBJ2-1; 9 nucleotides agree with TRBD1. The length of the CDR3 is 15 residues. The V segment lost 1 base and the J segment 7 bases; nucleotides outside the gene matches: 5. Germline lookup yields CDR1 MNHNS and CDR2 SASEGT. CDR3 bases: TGTGCCAGCAGTGAAGGGACAGGGGTTTCGAATGAGCAGTTCTTC. As protein: CASSEGTGVSNEQFF.

The rearrangement links TRBV9 to TRBJ2-7, with 8 bases matching TRBD1. This CDR3 contains 15 residues. J lost 3 bases, V lost 0 bases, and 5 bases had no gene match. Germline CDR1 reads SGDLS; CDR2 reads YYNGEE. The CDR3 region has the DNA TGTGCCAGCAGCGTAGAGGCAGGGGGCGGCTACGAGCAGTACTTC. This encodes CASSVEAGGGYEQYF.

The chain is built from TRBV13 and TRBJ2-1, with 8 nucleotides matching TRBD2. The ends lost 4 bases at V and 2 bases at J; junction bases unmatched: 4. The CDR3 loop spans 15 amino acids. The germline V gene has CDR1 PRHDT and CDR2 FYEKMQ (reference sequence). The CDR3 DNA sequence: TGTGCCAGCAGCTCGGGGGGGAGAGCCTACAATGAGCAGTTCTTC. Translation: CASSSGGRAYNEQFF.

The rearrangement joins TRBV9 to TRBJ1-1; perhaps TRBD1 as D (6 bases). The CDR3 is made up of 13 amino acids. CDR1 is SGDLS, CDR2 YYNGEE, per germline. The V gene lost 0 bases and the J gene lost 9 bases, with 12 bases spanning the gap. CDR3 protein: CASSVEGRGKAFF. The CDR3 nucleotides are TGTGCCAGCAGCGTAGAAGGCAGGGGTAAAGCTTTCTTT.

J is TRBJ1-2 and V is TRBV4-1, with 8 bases fitting TRBD1. In germline, CDR1 is MGHRA, CDR2 YSYEKL. J lost 4 bases, V lost 3 bases, and 7 bases had no gene match. This CDR3 region has 15 residues. The DNA for the CDR3 is TGCGCCAGCAGCCAGGCGACAGGGGACGGCTATGGCTACACCTTC. Protein product: CASSQATGDGYGYTF.

The CDR3 region has the DNA TGTGCCAGCAGAATCGGGAGGACTGGGGGGAATGAGCAGTTCTTC. It encodes CASRIGRTGGNEQFF. The chain uses TRBV27 and TRBJ2-1; 7 bases map to TRBD2. Germline values: CDR1 MNHEY, CDR2 SMNVEV (reference sequence). With 6 bases clipped from V and 7 bases from J, the junction kept 12 bases outside the gene matches. CDR3 length: 15 residues.

The CDR3 here is CASSEFMNTEAFF. For the CDR3, the DNA is TGTGCCAGCAGTGAGTTTATGAACACTGAAGCTTTCTTT. The gene calls are TRBV6-4 and TRBJ1-1; the D is unclear. This CDR3 contains 13 residues. V was cut by 3 bases and J by 0 bases, with 5 bases left in between. CDR1 MRHNA and CDR2 SNTAGT come from the germline V gene.

The V gene is TRBV11-2, the J gene TRBJ2-7; 7 positions agree with TRBD1. The V gene end was trimmed by 1 base and the J gene end by 4 bases; junction bases not matched to a gene: 4. Germline CDR1 and CDR2: SGHAT and FQNNGV. This CDR3 is built from 14 residues. The CDR3 reads CASSLVGTVYEQYF. The CDR3 DNA is TGTGCCAGCAGCTTAGTAGGGACAGTTTACGAGCAGTACTTC.

The gene calls are TRBV11-3 and TRBJ2-1; the D is unclear. V was pared by 0 bases and J by 9 bases, with 9 bases between. Germline V gene data show CDR1 as SGHNT and CDR2 as YENEEA. This CDR3 has 13 residues. The CDR3 region has the DNA TGTGCCAGCAGCTTAGATGACCGAGGTGAGCAGTTCTTC. Amino acids: CASSLDDRGEQFF.

The V and J genes are TRBV4-3 and TRBJ1-5; D remains unclear. Between the trimmed V and J ends, which lost 1 base and 7 bases, there was a span of 8 bases. Germline V CDR1 and CDR2: LGHNA, YSLEER. The CDR3 sequence is 13 residues long. The CDR3 here is CASSQGTGQPQHF. CDR3 coding DNA: TGCGCCAGCAGCCAAGGGACGGGGCAGCCCCAGCATTTT.

This clone appeared once. The chain carries TRBV19 and TRBJ1-6; 8 nucleotides agree with TRBD1. This CDR3 has 19 residues. Germline V gene sequence: CDR1 LNHDA, CDR2 SQIVND (reference sequence). V gave up 5 bases and J gave up 0 bases; unmatched junction bases: 12. The CDR3 bases are TGTGCCAGTAGTGCAGGACAGGGAGACCCAAGCTCCTATAATTCACCCCTCCACTTT. This translates into CASSAGQGDPSSYNSPLHF. Filled out from reference TRBV19 and TRBJ1-6, the complete variable domain reads DGGITQSPKYLFRKEGQNVTLSCEQNLNHDAMYWYRQDPGQGLRLIYYSQIVNDFQKGDIAEGYSVSREKKESFPLTVTSAQKNPTAFYLCASSAGQGDPSSYNSPLHFGNGTRLTVT.

J is TRBJ2-1 and V is TRBV9, with TRBD2 matching over 10 bases. The CDR3 length is 15 residues. Germline CDR1 reads SGDLS; CDR2 reads YYNGEE. V lost 3 bases, J lost 2 bases, and 2 bases stayed unmatched. CDR3 residues: CASSATSGAYNEQFF. The CDR3, as DNA: TGTGCCAGCAGCGCCACTAGCGGGGCCTACAATGAGCAGTTCTTC.

This sequence joins TRBV5-5 and TRBJ2-1; maybe TRBD2 (6 bases). Trimming removed 4 bases at V and 7 bases at J, with 9 bases between. CDR1 and CDR2 (germline): SGHKS, YYEKEE (reference sequence). This CDR3 has 12 residues. CDR3 protein: CASSQSGNEQFF. The CDR3 nucleotides read TGTGCCAGCAGCCAAAGCGGGAATGAGCAGTTCTTC.